The T cell receptor beta chain described here comes from a study of blood T cell repertoires in COVID-19. Study-wide background: Material from acute and convalescent COVID-19 was sourced from the United States, Italy and Spain. In each case, the material was cDNA or gDNA derived from T cells, B-cell-depleted T cells, or PBMCs.

V was cut by 0 bases and J by 1 base, with 13 bases left in between. This CDR3 spans 16 amino acids. From germline, CDR1 is SGHRS and CDR2 YFSETQ. Per the study methods: Reference gene primer amplification yielded estimated nucleated cell counts. The protocol was immunoSEQ multiplex PCR, while the TCRdb copy is restricted to in-frame clones and leaves out a portion. The D gene and trimming were derived from the DNA, and the V and J assignments and clone size from that table. The repertoire consists of around 40,000 clones, with roughly 90% occurring once and the leading ten covering about 22%. V and J are TRBV5-1 and TRBJ2-5, with D maybe TRBD2 (6 bases). The sequenced material came from peripheral blood. The TCR originated in a man in his fifties with active COVID-19. For the CDR3, the DNA is TGCGCCAGCAGCTTGGGCCCGACTAGAGCCCAAGAGACCCAGTACTTC. Translated: CASSLGPTRAQETQYF.